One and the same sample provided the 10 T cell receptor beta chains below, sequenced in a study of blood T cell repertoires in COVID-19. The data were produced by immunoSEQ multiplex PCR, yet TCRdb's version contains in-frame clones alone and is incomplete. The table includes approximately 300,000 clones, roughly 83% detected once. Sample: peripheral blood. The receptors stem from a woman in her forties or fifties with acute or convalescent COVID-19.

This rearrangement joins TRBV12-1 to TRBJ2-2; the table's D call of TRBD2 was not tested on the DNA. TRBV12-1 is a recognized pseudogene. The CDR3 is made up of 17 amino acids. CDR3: CASSFQRTSRNTGELFF. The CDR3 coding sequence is TGTGCCAGCAGCTTCCAACGGACTAGTCGAAACACCGGGGAGCTGTTTTTT.

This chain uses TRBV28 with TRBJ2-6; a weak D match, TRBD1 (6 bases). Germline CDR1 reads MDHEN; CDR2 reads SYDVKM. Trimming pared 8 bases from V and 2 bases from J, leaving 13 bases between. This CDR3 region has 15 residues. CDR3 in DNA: TGTGCCAGCTCAACCACAGGGACTGGGGCCAACGTCCTGACTTTC. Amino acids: CASSTTGTGANVLTF. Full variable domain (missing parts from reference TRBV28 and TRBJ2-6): DVKVTQSSRYLVKRTGEKVFLECVQDMDHENMFWYRQDPGLGLRLIYFSYDVKMKEKGDIPEGYSVSREKKERFSLILESASTNQTSMYLCASSTTGTGANVLTFGAGSRLTVL.

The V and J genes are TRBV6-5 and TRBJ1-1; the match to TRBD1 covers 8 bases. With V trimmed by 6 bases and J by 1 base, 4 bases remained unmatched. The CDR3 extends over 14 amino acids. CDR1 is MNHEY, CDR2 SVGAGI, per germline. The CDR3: CASSRGQGNTEAFF. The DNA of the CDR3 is TGTGCCAGCAGCCGCGGACAGGGGAACACTGAAGCTTTCTTT.

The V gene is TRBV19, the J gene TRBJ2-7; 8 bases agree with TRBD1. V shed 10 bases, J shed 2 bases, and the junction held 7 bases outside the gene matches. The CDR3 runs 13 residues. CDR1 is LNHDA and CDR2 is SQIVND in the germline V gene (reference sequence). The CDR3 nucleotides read TGTGCCACCTCGGACAGGGCTGCCTACGAGCAGTACTTC. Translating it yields CATSDRAAYEQYF. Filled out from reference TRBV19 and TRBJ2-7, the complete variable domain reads DGGITQSPKYLFRKEGQNVTLSCEQNLNHDAMYWYRQDPGQGLRLIYYSQIVNDFQKGDIAEGYSVSREKKESFPLTVTSAQKNPTAFYLCATSDRAAYEQYFGPGTRLTVT.

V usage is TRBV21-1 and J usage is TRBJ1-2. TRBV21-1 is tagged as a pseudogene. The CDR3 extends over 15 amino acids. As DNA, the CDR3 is TGTGCCAGCAGCACGTGGTTTGAGCCTAACTATGGCTACACCTTC. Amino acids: CASSTWFEPNYGYTF.

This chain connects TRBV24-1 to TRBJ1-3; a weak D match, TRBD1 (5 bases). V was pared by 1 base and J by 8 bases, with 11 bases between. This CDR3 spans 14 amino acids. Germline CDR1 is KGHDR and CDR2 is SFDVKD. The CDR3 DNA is TGTGCCACCAGTGATTTAGGGGAAGGCGACACCATATATTTT. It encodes CATSDLGEGDTIYF.

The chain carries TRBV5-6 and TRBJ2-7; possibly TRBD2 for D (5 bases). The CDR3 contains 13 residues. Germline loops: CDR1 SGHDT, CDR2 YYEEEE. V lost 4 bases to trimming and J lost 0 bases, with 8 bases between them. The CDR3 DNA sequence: TGTGCCAGCAGCCACGGGGACTCCTACGAGCAGTACTTC. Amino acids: CASSHGDSYEQYF.

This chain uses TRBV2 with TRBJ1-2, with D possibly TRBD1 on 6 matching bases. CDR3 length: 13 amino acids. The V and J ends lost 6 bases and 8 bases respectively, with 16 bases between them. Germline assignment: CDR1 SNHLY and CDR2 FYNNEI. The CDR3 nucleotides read TGTGCCAGCAGACGGGACAATCCCTGGGGCTACACCTTC. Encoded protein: CASRRDNPWGYTF.

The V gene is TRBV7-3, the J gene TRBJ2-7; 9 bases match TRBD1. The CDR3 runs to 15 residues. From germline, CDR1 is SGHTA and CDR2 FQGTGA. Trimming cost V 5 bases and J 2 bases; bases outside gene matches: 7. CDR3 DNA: TGTGCCAGCAGCACATCCCGGGACAGGGCCTACGAGCAGTACTTC. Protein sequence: CASSTSRDRAYEQYF. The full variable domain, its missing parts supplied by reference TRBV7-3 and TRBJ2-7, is GAGVSQTPSNKVTEKGKYVELRCDPISGHTALYWYRQSLGQGPEFLIYFQGTGAADDSGLPNDRFFAVRPEGSVSTLKIQRTERGDSAVYLCASSTSRDRAYEQYFGPGTRLTVT.

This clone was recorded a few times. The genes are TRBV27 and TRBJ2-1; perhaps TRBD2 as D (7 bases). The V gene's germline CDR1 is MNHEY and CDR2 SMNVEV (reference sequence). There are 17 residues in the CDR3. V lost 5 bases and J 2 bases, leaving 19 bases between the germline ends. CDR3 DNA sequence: TGTGCCAGCAGTCCCCCCAGGGGCGGGAGACCCTACAATGAGCAGTTCTTC. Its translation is CASSPPRGGRPYNEQFF.